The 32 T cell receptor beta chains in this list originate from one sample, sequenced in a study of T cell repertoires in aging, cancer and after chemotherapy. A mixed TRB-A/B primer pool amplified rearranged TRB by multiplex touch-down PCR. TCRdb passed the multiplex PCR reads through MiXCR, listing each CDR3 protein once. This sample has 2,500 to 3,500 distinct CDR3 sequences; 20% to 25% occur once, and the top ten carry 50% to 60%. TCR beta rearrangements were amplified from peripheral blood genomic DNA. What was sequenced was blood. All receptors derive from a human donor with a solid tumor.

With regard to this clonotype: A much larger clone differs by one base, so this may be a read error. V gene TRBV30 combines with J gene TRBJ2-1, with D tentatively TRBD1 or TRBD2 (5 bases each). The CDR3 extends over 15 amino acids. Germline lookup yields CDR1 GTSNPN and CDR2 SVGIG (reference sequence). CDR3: CALSVSGPPVNEQFF. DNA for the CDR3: TGTGCCTTGAGTGTATCGGGGCCGCCGGTCAATGAGCAGTTCTTC.

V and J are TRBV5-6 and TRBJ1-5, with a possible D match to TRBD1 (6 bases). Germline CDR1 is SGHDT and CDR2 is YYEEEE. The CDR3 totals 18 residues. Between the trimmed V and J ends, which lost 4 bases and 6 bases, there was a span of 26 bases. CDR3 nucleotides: TGTGCCAGCAGCCTTAATAAACAGGGTTTTGATGAGGTTCAGCCCCAGCATTTT. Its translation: CASSLNKQGFDEVQPQHF.

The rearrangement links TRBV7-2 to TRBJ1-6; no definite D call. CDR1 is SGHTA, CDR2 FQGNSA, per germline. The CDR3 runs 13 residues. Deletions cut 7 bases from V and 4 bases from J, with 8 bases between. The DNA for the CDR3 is TGTGCCAGCAAAATAGAGTATAATTCACCCCTCCACTTT. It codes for CASKIEYNSPLHF.

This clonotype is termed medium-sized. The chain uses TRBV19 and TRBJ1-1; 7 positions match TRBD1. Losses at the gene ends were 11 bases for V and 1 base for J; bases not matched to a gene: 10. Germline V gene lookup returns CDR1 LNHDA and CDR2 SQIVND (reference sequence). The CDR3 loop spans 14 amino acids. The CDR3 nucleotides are TGTGCCGTCCGAACGGGACAGCCGAACACTGAAGCTTTCTTT. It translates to CAVRTGQPNTEAFF.

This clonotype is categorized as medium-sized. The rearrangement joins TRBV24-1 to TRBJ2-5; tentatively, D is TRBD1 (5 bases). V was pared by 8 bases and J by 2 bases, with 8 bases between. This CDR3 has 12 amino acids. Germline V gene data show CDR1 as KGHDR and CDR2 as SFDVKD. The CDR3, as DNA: TGTGCCACCACCGACAGTCAAGAGACCCAGTACTTC. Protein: CATTDSQETQYF.

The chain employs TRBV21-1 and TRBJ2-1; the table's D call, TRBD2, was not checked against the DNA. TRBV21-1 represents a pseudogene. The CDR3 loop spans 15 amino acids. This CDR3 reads CASRVAGRDYNEQFF. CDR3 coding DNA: TGTGCCAGCAGAGTCGCGGGGAGGGATTACAATGAGCAGTTCTTC.

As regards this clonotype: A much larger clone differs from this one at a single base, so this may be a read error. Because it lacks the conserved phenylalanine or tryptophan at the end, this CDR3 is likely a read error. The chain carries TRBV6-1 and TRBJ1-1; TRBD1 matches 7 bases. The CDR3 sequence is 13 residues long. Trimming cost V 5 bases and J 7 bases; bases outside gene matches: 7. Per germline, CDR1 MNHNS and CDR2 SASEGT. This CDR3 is CASSYRGWGEAFL. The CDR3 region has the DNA TGTGCCAGCAGTTACAGGGGTTGGGGTGAAGCTTTCTTA.

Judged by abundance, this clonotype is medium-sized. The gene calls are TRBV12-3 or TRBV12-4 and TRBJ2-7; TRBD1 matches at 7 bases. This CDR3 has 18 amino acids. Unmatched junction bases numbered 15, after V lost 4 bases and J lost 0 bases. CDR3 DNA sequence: TGTGCCAGCAGTTCGATAAGATCCGGGACAGAGGGCTCCTACGAGCAGTACTTC. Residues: CASSSIRSGTEGSYEQYF.

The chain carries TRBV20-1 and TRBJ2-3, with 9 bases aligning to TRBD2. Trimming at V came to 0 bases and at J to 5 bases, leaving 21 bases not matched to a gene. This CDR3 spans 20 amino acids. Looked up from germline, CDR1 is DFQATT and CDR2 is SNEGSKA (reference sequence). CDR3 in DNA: TGCAGTGCTAGAGATCCCCAGACAACTAGCGGGCGAGCTTGGGGAGATACGCAGTATTTT. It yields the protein CSARDPQTTSGRAWGDTQYF.

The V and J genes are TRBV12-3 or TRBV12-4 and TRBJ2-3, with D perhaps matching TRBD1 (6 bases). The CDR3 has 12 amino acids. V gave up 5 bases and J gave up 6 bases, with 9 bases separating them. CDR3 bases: TGTGCCAGCAGTCAAAGGGGGGATACGCAGTATTTT. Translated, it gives CASSQRGDTQYF.

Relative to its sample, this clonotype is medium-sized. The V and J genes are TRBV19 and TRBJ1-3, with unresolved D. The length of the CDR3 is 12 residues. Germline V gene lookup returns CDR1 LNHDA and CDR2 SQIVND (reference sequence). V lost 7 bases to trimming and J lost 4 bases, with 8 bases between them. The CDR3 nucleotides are TGTGCCAGTACCGCCGACGGAAACACCATATATTTT. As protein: CASTADGNTIYF.

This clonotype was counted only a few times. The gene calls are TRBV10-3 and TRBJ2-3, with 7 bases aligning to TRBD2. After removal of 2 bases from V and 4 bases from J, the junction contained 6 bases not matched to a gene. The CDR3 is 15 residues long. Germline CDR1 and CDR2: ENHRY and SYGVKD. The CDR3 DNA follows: TGTGCCATCAGTGAGAATCTTGGGGGGGCAGATACGCAGTATTTT. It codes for CAISENLGGADTQYF.

CDR3 loop: CASSSGQNTEAFF. The DNA for the CDR3 is TGTGCCAGCTCCTCAGGGCAGAACACTGAAGCTTTCTTT. This sequence joins TRBV18 and TRBJ1-1, with a possible D match to TRBD1 (5 bases). V was cut by 6 bases and J by 1 base, with 9 bases left in between. The CDR3 is 13 residues long. Germline loops: CDR1 KGHSH, CDR2 LQKENI. The variable domain in full, completed from reference TRBV18 and TRBJ1-1, reads NAGVMQNPRHLVRRRGQEARLRCSPMKGHSHVYWYRQLPEEGLKFMVYLQKENIIDESGMPKERFSAEFPKEGPSILRIQQVVRGDSAAYFCASSSGQNTEAFFGQGTRLTVV.

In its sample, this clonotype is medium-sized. CDR3 loop: CSVEQGSGTDTQYF. The CDR3 DNA sequence: TGCAGCGTTGAACAGGGTTCAGGCACAGATACGCAGTATTTT. The V and J genes are TRBV29-1 and TRBJ2-3, with a tentative D call TRBD1 (5 bases). CDR1 SQVTM and CDR2 ANQGSEA come from the germline V gene. The CDR3 totals 14 residues. Trimming stripped 2 bases from V and 1 base from J, with 10 bases between.

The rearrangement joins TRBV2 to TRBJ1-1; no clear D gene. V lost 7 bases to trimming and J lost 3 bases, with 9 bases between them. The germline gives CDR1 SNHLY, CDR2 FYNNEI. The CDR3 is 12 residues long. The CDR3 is CASIGLYTEAFF. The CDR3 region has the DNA TGTGCCAGCATTGGGCTGTACACTGAAGCTTTCTTT.

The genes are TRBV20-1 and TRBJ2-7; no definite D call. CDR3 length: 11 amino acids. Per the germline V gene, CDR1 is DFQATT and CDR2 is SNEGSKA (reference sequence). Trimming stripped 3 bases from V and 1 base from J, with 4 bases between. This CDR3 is CSASGSYEQYF. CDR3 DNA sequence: TGCAGTGCTAGCGGATCCTACGAGCAGTACTTC.

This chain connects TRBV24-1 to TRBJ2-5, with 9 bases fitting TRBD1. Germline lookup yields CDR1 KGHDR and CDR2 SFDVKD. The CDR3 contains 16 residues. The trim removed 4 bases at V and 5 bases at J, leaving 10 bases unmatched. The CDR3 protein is CATSEPTGGAEETQYF. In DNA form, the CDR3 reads TGTGCCACCAGTGAGCCTACAGGGGGCGCGGAGGAGACCCAGTACTTC.

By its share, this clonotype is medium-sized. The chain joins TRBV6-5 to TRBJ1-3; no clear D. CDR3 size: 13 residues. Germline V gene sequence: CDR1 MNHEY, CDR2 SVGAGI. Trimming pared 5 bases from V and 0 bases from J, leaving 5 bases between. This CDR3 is CASSISSGNTIYF. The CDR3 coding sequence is TGTGCCAGCAGTATTAGCTCTGGAAACACCATATATTTT.

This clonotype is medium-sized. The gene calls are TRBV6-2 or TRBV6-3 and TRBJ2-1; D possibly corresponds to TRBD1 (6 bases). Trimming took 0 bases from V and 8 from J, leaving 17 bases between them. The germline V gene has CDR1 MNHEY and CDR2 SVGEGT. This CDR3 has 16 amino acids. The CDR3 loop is CASSYSDSRGSHEQFF. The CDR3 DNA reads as TGTGCCAGCAGTTACTCGGACTCCAGGGGTAGTCATGAGCAGTTCTTC.

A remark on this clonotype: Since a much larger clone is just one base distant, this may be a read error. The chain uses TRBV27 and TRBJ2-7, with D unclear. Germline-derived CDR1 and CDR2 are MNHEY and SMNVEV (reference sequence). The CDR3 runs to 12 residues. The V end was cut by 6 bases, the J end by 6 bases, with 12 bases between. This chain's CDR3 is CASRTVAGEQYF. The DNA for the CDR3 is TGTGCCAGCAGAACGGTAGCCGGCGAGCAGTACTTC.

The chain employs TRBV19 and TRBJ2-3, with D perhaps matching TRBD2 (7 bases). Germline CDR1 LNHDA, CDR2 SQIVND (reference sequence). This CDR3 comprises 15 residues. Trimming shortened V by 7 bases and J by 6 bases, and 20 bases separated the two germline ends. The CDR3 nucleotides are TGTGCCAGTAAGGATCGGGGGGCGCAGGGGGATACGCAGTATTTT. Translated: CASKDRGAQGDTQYF. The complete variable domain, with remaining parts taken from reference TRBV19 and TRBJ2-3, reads DGGITQSPKYLFRKEGQNVTLSCEQNLNHDAMYWYRQDPGQGLRLIYYSQIVNDFQKGDIAEGYSVSREKKESFPLTVTSAQKNPTAFYLCASKDRGAQGDTQYFGPGTRLTVL.

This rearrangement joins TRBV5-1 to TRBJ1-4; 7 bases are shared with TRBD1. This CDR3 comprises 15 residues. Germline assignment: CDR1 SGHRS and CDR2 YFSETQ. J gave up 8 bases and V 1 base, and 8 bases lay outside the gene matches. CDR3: CASSLNGRGGEKLFF. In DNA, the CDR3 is TGCGCCAGCAGCTTGAACGGCAGGGGGGGCGAAAAACTGTTTTTT.

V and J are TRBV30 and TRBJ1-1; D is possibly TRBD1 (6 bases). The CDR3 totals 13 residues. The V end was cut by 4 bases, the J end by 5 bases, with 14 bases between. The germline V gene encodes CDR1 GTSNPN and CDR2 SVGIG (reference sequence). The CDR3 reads CAWNSGATTEAFF. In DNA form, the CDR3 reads TGTGCCTGGAACTCAGGGGCAACTACTGAAGCTTTCTTT.

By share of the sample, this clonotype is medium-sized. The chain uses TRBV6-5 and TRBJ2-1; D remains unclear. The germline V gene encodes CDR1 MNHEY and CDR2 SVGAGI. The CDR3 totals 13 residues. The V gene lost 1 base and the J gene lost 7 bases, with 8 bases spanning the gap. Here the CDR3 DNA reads TGTGCCAGCAGTTACTTCCCGGAAAATGAGCAGTTCTTC. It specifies CASSYFPENEQFF.

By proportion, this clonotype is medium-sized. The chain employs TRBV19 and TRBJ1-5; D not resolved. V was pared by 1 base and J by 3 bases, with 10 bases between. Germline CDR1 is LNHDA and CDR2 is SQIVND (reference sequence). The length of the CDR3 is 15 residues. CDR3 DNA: TGTGCCAGTAGTATAGGGCAGAATTACAATCAGCCCCAGCATTTT. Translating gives CASSIGQNYNQPQHF.

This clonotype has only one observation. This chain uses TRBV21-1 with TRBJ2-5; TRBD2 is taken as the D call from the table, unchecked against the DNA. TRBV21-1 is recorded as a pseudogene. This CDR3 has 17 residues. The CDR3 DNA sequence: TGTGCCAGCAGCAACGTCGCCGCAGTCCCCACAGGGGAGACCCAGTACTTC. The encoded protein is CASSNVAAVPTGETQYF.

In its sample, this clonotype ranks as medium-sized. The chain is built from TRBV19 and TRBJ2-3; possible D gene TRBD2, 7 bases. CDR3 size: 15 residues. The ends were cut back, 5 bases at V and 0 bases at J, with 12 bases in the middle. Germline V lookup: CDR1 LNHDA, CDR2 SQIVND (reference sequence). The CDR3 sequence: CASSPSGTSTDTQYF. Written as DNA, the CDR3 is TGTGCCAGTAGTCCAAGCGGGACAAGCACAGATACGCAGTATTTT. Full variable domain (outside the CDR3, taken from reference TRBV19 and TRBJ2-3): DGGITQSPKYLFRKEGQNVTLSCEQNLNHDAMYWYRQDPGQGLRLIYYSQIVNDFQKGDIAEGYSVSREKKESFPLTVTSAQKNPTAFYLCASSPSGTSTDTQYFGPGTRLTVL.

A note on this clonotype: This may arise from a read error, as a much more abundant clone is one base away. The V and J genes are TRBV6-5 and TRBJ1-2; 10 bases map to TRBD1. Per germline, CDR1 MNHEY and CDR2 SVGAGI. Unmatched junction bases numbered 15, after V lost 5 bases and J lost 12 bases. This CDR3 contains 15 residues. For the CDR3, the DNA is TGTGCCAGCAGTGCCCTGTCCGGGACAGGGGTCGTCGACACCTTC. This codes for CASSALSGTGVVDTF.

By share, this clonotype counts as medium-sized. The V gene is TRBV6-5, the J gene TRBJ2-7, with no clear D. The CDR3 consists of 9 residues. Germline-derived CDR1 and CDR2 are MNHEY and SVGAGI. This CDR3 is CASSWPRWV. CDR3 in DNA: TGTGCCAGCAGTTGGCCCCGATGGGTC.

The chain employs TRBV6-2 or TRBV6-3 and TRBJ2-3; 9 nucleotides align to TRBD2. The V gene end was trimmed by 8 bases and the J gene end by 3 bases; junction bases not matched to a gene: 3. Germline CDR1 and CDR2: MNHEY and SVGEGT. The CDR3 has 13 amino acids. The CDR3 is CASASGMTDTQYF. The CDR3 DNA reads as TGTGCCAGCGCTAGCGGGATGACAGATACGCAGTATTTT.

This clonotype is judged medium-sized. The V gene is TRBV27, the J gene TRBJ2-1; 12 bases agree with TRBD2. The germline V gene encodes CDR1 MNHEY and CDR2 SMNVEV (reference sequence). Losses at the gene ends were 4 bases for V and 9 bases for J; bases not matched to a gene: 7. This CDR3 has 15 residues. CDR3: CASSWWSSGGGEQFF. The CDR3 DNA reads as TGTGCCAGCAGTTGGTGGTCTAGCGGGGGGGGTGAGCAGTTCTTC.

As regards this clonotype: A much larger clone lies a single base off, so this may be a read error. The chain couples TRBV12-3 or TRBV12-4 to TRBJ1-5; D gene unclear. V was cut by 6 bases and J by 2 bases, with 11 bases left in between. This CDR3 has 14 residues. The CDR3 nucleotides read TGTGCCAGCAGCTCCGGGTCAGGCAATCAGCCCCAGCATTTT. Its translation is CASSSGSGNQPQHF.